The 30 T cell receptor beta chains reported below all come from one sample, sequenced in a study of blood T cell repertoires in COVID-19. TCRdb keeps only in-frame clones here, not all; method: immunoSEQ multiplex PCR. The data show about 18,000 clones, roughly 93% seen once. Material for sequencing was peripheral blood. Receptors were obtained from a human donor in a cohort sampled during active COVID-19.

The chain combines TRBV6-5 with TRBJ2-3; D perhaps matches TRBD2 (6 bases). V lost 0 bases, J lost 3 bases, and 13 bases lay in between. The CDR3 has 16 amino acids. Looked up from germline, CDR1 is MNHEY and CDR2 is SVGAGI. The CDR3 coding sequence is TGTGCCAGCAGTTACTCGGGGGAGGCCGGGACAGATACGCAGTATTTT. This sequence encodes CASSYSGEAGTDTQYF.

V gene TRBV19 combines with J gene TRBJ2-3; TRBD1 aligns across 9 bases. Germline lookup yields CDR1 LNHDA and CDR2 SQIVND (reference sequence). J gave up 4 bases and V 4 bases, and 9 bases lay outside the gene matches. The CDR3 consists of 16 residues. The CDR3 spells CASSTLPGQGADTQYF. In DNA form, the CDR3 reads TGTGCCAGTAGTACCCTACCGGGACAGGGAGCAGATACGCAGTATTTT.

This chain uses TRBV2 with TRBJ2-1; 9 nucleotides align to TRBD2. The J segment lost 8 bases and the V segment lost 7 bases, leaving 15 bases of the junction unmatched. The germline gives CDR1 SNHLY, CDR2 FYNNEI. This CDR3 is 16 amino acids long. The CDR3 spells CASKWAGGPLLDEQFF. CDR3 bases: TGTGCCAGCAAATGGGCGGGAGGGCCGTTACTCGATGAGCAGTTCTTC.

V is TRBV6-1 and J is TRBJ2-7; D is undetermined. Trimming cost V 3 bases and J 2 bases, with 14 bases left between them. Per the germline V gene, CDR1 is MNHNS and CDR2 is SASEGT. The CDR3 spans 15 residues. The CDR3: CASSDMGRPAYEQYF. CDR3 bases: TGTGCCAGCAGTGATATGGGCAGGCCGGCCTACGAGCAGTACTTC.

The chain employs TRBV7-9 and TRBJ2-4, with 8 bases lining up with TRBD2. Germline CDR1 is SEHNR and CDR2 is FQNEAQ (reference sequence). This CDR3 comprises 13 residues. V shed 5 bases, J shed 7 bases, and the junction held 4 bases outside the gene matches. In DNA, the CDR3 is TGTGCCAGCAGCCGTGCGGGAGGCAACATTCAGTACTTC. Residues: CASSRAGGNIQYF.

This chain joins TRBV3-1 (or the pseudogene TRBV3-2) and TRBJ2-4; 10 nucleotides line up with TRBD2. CDR3 size: 16 residues. The trim removed 1 base at V and 2 bases at J, leaving 2 bases unmatched. Germline CDR1 and CDR2: LGHDT and YNNKEL (reference sequence). In DNA, the CDR3 is TGTGCCAGCAGCCAAGCTAGCGGGGGACCCAAAAACATTCAGTACTTC. This codes for CASSQASGGPKNIQYF.

The rearrangement links TRBV24-1 to TRBJ2-1, with 8 bases identical to TRBD1. This CDR3 has 16 residues. Looked up from germline, CDR1 is KGHDR and CDR2 is SFDVKD. Losses at the gene ends were 2 bases for V and 2 bases for J; bases not matched to a gene: 4. The CDR3 nucleotides read TGTGCCACCAGTGATTCCGACAGGGGAACCTACAATGAGCAGTTCTTC. The encoded protein is CATSDSDRGTYNEQFF.

The chain carries TRBV19 and TRBJ2-3; D may be TRBD1 (6 bases). Germline V gene sequence: CDR1 LNHDA, CDR2 SQIVND (reference sequence). Between the trimmed V and J ends, which lost 5 bases and 3 bases, there was a span of 15 bases. This CDR3 spans 15 amino acids. CDR3 DNA: TGTGCCAGTAGTCCCTTTCAGGGGAGTACAGATACGCAGTATTTT. Its translation is CASSPFQGSTDTQYF.

CDR3 amino acids: CASSARLAGGYTGELFF. The CDR3 DNA reads TGTGCCAGCAGCGCCAGACTAGCGGGGGGGTACACCGGGGAGCTGTTTTTT. The chain uses TRBV7-9 and TRBJ2-2; 14 nucleotides line up with TRBD2. V gave up 5 bases and J gave up 3 bases; unmatched junction bases: 5. The CDR3 is made up of 17 amino acids. Germline assignment: CDR1 SEHNR and CDR2 FQNEAQ (reference sequence).

The CDR3 DNA follows: TGTGCCAGTAGTCGAGGGGGGGCAGCTAACTATGGCTACACCTTC. It is translated as CASSRGGAANYGYTF. The V and J genes are TRBV19 and TRBJ1-2, with D maybe TRBD1 (6 bases). Germline assignment: CDR1 LNHDA and CDR2 SQIVND (reference sequence). The CDR3 loop spans 15 amino acids. V was shortened by 5 bases and J by 0 bases, with 13 bases between the two germline ends.

The chain carries TRBV6-5 and TRBJ2-1; 9 bases align to TRBD1. The trim removed 5 bases at V and 8 bases at J, leaving 10 bases unmatched. CDR1 MNHEY and CDR2 SVGAGI come from the germline V gene. The CDR3 has 15 residues. The CDR3, as DNA: TGTGCCAGCAGTCGTTCGGGGACAGGGACGTATGAGCAGTTCTTC. Its translation: CASSRSGTGTYEQFF.

The chain uses TRBV20-1 and TRBJ2-5; 9 nucleotides agree with TRBD2. The CDR3 runs 18 residues. CDR1 DFQATT and CDR2 SNEGSKA come from the germline V gene (reference sequence). J lost 0 bases, V lost 3 bases, and 14 bases had no gene match. The DNA for the CDR3 is TGCAGTGCTAGTGCTCCCGGATTAGCGGGGGCCTACCAAGAGACCCAGTACTTC. This sequence encodes CSASAPGLAGAYQETQYF.

This chain uses TRBV24-1 with TRBJ2-2; TRBD1 matches 7 bases. V dropped 0 bases and J dropped 2; count of bases not matched to a gene: 2. Germline V gives CDR1 KGHDR, CDR2 SFDVKD. This CDR3 has 16 residues. The CDR3 nucleotides read TGTGCCACCAGTGATTTGCGGGACAGTAACACCGGGGAGCTGTTTTTT. This translates into CATSDLRDSNTGELFF.

The rearrangement links TRBV9 to TRBJ2-2; D is unclear. From germline, CDR1 is SGDLS and CDR2 YYNGEE. This CDR3 has 15 amino acids. The ends were cut back, 0 bases at V and 8 bases at J, with 14 bases in the middle. The CDR3 DNA reads TGTGCCAGCAGCGTAGGGGCAAACCCTCCGGGGGAGCTGTTTTTT. This sequence encodes CASSVGANPPGELFF.

V usage is TRBV11-1 and J usage is TRBJ2-2, with TRBD1 identical over 9 bases. CDR1 is SGHAT and CDR2 is FQDESV in the germline V gene (reference sequence). Unmatched junction bases numbered 7, after V lost 4 bases and J lost 7 bases. CDR3 length: 15 amino acids. CDR3 DNA: TGTGCCAGCAGCTCGGGACAGGGCGCACTCGGGGAGCTGTTTTTT. Amino acid sequence: CASSSGQGALGELFF. Filled out from reference TRBV11-1 and TRBJ2-2, the complete variable domain reads EAEVAQSPRYKITEKSQAVAFWCDPISGHATLYWYRQILGQGPELLVQFQDESVVDDSQLPKDRFSAERLKGVDSTLKIQPAELGDSAMYLCASSSGQGALGELFFGEGSRLTVL.

The chain is built from TRBV28 and TRBJ2-7; TRBD2 agrees at 12 bases. The CDR3 consists of 18 residues. The J segment lost 5 bases and the V segment lost 3 bases, leaving 14 bases of the junction unmatched. Germline V CDR1 and CDR2: MDHEN, SYDVKM. Here the CDR3 DNA reads TGTGCCAGCAGTTTTCCCCCCCTGACTAGCGGGAGAAAAAACGAGCAGTACTTC. It is translated as CASSFPPLTSGRKNEQYF.

The V gene is TRBV6-1, the J gene TRBJ2-7; D gene ambiguous. Germline CDR1 reads MNHNS; CDR2 reads SASEGT. The CDR3 extends over 14 amino acids. Trimming cost V 1 base and J 1 base, with 8 bases left between them. For the CDR3, the DNA is TGTGCCAGCAGTGAAGTGGTGGCATCCTACGAGCAGTACTTC. This sequence encodes CASSEVVASYEQYF.

J is TRBJ1-4 and V is TRBV6-2 or TRBV6-3; no reliable D call. This CDR3 has 11 residues. The germline V and J ends were trimmed by 6 bases and 8 bases, with 7 bases remaining between them. From germline, CDR1 is MNHEY and CDR2 SVGEGT. CDR3 protein: CASSPAEKLFF. CDR3 nucleotides: TGTGCCAGCAGCCCGGCCGAAAAACTGTTTTTT.

The genes are TRBV19 and TRBJ1-1; no firm D call. Deletions cut 2 bases from V and 3 bases from J, with 4 bases between. Looked up from germline, CDR1 is LNHDA and CDR2 is SQIVND (reference sequence). CDR3 length equals 12 residues. The CDR3: CASSIQDTEAFF. The CDR3 DNA reads as TGTGCCAGTAGTATACAGGACACTGAAGCTTTCTTT. Full variable domain (remainder filled in from reference TRBV19 and TRBJ1-1): DGGITQSPKYLFRKEGQNVTLSCEQNLNHDAMYWYRQDPGQGLRLIYYSQIVNDFQKGDIAEGYSVSREKKESFPLTVTSAQKNPTAFYLCASSIQDTEAFFGQGTRLTVV.

The genes are TRBV19 and TRBJ1-1; 11 nucleotides line up with TRBD1. The CDR3 is 16 amino acids. CDR1 is LNHDA, CDR2 SQIVND, per germline (reference sequence). After removal of 4 bases from V and 5 bases from J, the junction contained 9 bases not matched to a gene. The CDR3 DNA follows: TGTGCCAGTAGTAGCAGGACAGGGGGCTTGGAAACTGAAGCTTTCTTT. It encodes CASSSRTGGLETEAFF.

This chain uses TRBV27 with TRBJ1-2; 7 bases map to TRBD1. The germline CDR1 and CDR2 sequences are MNHEY and SMNVEV (reference sequence). The CDR3 totals 15 residues. V dropped 5 bases and J dropped 2; count of bases not matched to a gene: 8. CDR3 residues: CASSPPGQTNYGYTF. The DNA for the CDR3 is TGTGCCAGCAGTCCTCCGGGACAGACCAACTATGGCTACACCTTC.

The rearrangement links TRBV30 to TRBJ1-1; D call uncertain. V was trimmed by 4 bases and J by 1 base, leaving 4 bases between them. Germline V lookup: CDR1 GTSNPN, CDR2 SVGIG (reference sequence). The length of the CDR3 is 11 residues. Written as DNA, the CDR3 is TGTGCCTGGAATAGGAACACTGAAGCTTTCTTT. This translates into CAWNRNTEAFF.

The chain links TRBV9 to TRBJ2-3, with 8 positions matching TRBD2. The germline CDR1 and CDR2 sequences are SGDLS and YYNGEE. The CDR3 has 16 residues. The V and J ends lost 0 bases and 1 base, in that order; junction bases with no gene match: 4. CDR3 sequence reads: CASSVGVTSGTDTQYF. The DNA of the CDR3 is TGTGCCAGCAGCGTAGGGGTGACTAGCGGCACAGATACGCAGTATTTT.

This chain uses TRBV2 with TRBJ1-4; 8 bases agree with TRBD1. CDR1 and CDR2 (germline): SNHLY, FYNNEI. CDR3 length equals 16 residues. After removal of 4 bases from V and 10 bases from J, the junction contained 14 bases not matched to a gene. DNA for the CDR3: TGTGCCAGCAGTGCCTTAGGACAGGGACGCCGCGTAAAACTGTTTTTT. Translation gives CASSALGQGRRVKLFF.

V and J are TRBV27 and TRBJ2-7; 9 bases are a match to TRBD1. Germline V gives CDR1 MNHEY, CDR2 SMNVEV (reference sequence). Germline trimming cut 1 base from V and 4 bases from J; bases unmatched to any gene: 5. The length of the CDR3 is 15 residues. CDR3 nucleotide sequence: TGTGCCAGCAGTTTATGGGGGACAGGGTCATACGAGCAGTACTTC. The encoded protein is CASSLWGTGSYEQYF.

The chain couples TRBV6-1 to TRBJ1-2, with unresolved D. Germline V gives CDR1 MNHNS, CDR2 SASEGT. The CDR3 has 15 residues. Trimming removed 3 bases from V and 2 bases from J, with 13 bases in between. CDR3 amino acids: CASSEGFGPNYGYTF. The CDR3 coding sequence is TGTGCCAGCAGTGAGGGCTTTGGGCCCAACTATGGCTACACCTTC.

This sequence joins TRBV7-8 and TRBJ2-1, with 8 bases aligning to TRBD2. This CDR3 spans 17 amino acids. CDR1 SGHVS and CDR2 FQNEAQ come from the germline V gene. Trimming cost V 1 base and J 3 bases; bases outside gene matches: 8. The CDR3 loop is CASSLGARGVDYNEQFF. CDR3 in DNA: TGTGCCAGCAGCTTAGGGGCGCGGGGGGTCGACTACAATGAGCAGTTCTTC.

The CDR3 sequence is CASSYPGGGTQYF. In DNA, the CDR3 is TGTGCCAGCAGTTACCCGGGGGGGGGTACCCAGTACTTC. The rearrangement joins TRBV25-1 to TRBJ2-5, with 8 bases that match TRBD2. The CDR3 spans 13 residues. Germline-derived CDR1 and CDR2 are MGHDK and SYGVNS. Unmatched junction bases numbered 7, after V lost 5 bases and J lost 8 bases.

This rearrangement joins TRBV19 to TRBJ2-7, with 10 bases identical to TRBD2. This CDR3 is 15 amino acids long. Germline-derived CDR1 and CDR2 are LNHDA and SQIVND (reference sequence). V trimming: 3 bases; J trimming: 5 bases; junction bases outside the gene matches: 7. For the CDR3, the DNA is TGTGCCAGTAGTATCGGGCTAGCGGGAGTTAACGAGCAGTACTTC. Its translation: CASSIGLAGVNEQYF.

The rearrangement joins TRBV6-5 to TRBJ1-5; 9 nucleotides match TRBD1. Germline CDR1 reads MNHEY; CDR2 reads SVGAGI. Germline trimming cut 4 bases from V and 4 bases from J; bases unmatched to any gene: 5. The CDR3 runs 15 residues. This CDR3 reads CASSSGQGINQPQHF. The CDR3 nucleotides read TGTGCCAGCAGTTCGGGACAGGGAATAAATCAGCCCCAGCATTTT.